Following are 25 T cell receptor beta chains from one sample sequenced in a study of regulatory T cells in long-lasting Graves disease. According to the study, TCR beta libraries were built with iRepertoire HTBI primers and CDR3-region Arm-PCR. TCRdb recomputed calls from the multiplex PCR reads with MiXCR, one row per CDR3 protein. The table has 560,000 or so distinct CDR3 sequences, around 15% seen once; the top ten hold 12%. Time point of the sample: newly diagnosed GD, antithyroid drugs for less than 3 months. Following extraction of RNA from PBMCs, that RNA was used to make the TCR library. The data were also submitted as part of a second study, on T cells in Graves' hyperthyroidism and ophthalmopathy.

The sample in question was peripheral blood mononuclear cells (PBMCs), obtained at new diagnosis, from a patient treated with antithyroid drugs. These receptors were collected from a man aged 18 to 29 with Graves disease.

The chain carries TRBV27 and TRBJ2-1; D may match TRBD1 or TRBD2 (5 bases each). Trimming took off 8 bases at V and 0 bases at J, with 14 bases between the two ends. Germline V lookup: CDR1 MNHEY, CDR2 SMNVEV (reference sequence). CDR3 length: 15 residues. The CDR3 DNA is TGTGCCAGCCACGCCGGGACGAGCTCCTACAATGAGCAGTTCTTC. Protein: CASHAGTSSYNEQFF.

The table lists this clonotype with a few counts. This chain links TRBV27 with TRBJ2-3; the D gene is possibly TRBD2 (5 bases). Deletions cut 4 bases from V and 7 bases from J, with 12 bases between. Germline loops: CDR1 MNHEY, CDR2 SMNVEV (reference sequence). This CDR3 has 13 residues. The CDR3 loop is CASSSGMGNTQYF. The CDR3, as DNA: TGTGCCAGCAGTTCGGGGATGGGAAATACGCAGTATTTT.

The DNA for the CDR3 is TGCGCCAGCCAGAGGGACAACCGAATATCCACAGATACGCAGTATTTT. It codes for CASQRDNRISTDTQYF. The chain uses TRBV5-1 and TRBJ2-3; D perhaps matches TRBD1 (6 bases). CDR1 SGHRS and CDR2 YFSETQ come from the germline V gene. Trimming cost V 7 bases and J 2 bases, with 20 bases left between them. The CDR3 loop spans 16 amino acids.

Only a few counts were recorded for this clonotype. J is TRBJ2-1 and V is TRBV18; TRBD1 or TRBD2 may be the D gene (5 bases each). CDR1 and CDR2 (germline): KGHSH, LQKENI. The length of the CDR3 is 16 residues. Between the trimmed V and J ends, which lost 3 bases and 2 bases, there was a span of 14 bases. CDR3 DNA sequence: TGTGCCAGCTCACCCAGGGAGCGGTGGGCCTACAATGAGCAGTTCTTC. Protein product: CASSPRERWAYNEQFF. Looking up the rest from reference TRBV18 and TRBJ2-1 gives the full variable domain: NAGVMQNPRHLVRRRGQEARLRCSPMKGHSHVYWYRQLPEEGLKFMVYLQKENIIDESGMPKERFSAEFPKEGPSILRIQQVVRGDSAAYFCASSPRERWAYNEQFFGPGTRLTVL.

This clonotype came up many times. The chain recombines TRBV5-1 with TRBJ1-1; D is unclear. This CDR3 region has 13 residues. Trimming shortened V by 6 bases and J by 1 base, and 10 bases separated the two germline ends. CDR1 is SGHRS, CDR2 YFSETQ, per germline. The CDR3 sequence is CASKGAGNTEAFF. The CDR3 DNA reads TGCGCCAGCAAGGGTGCAGGGAACACTGAAGCTTTCTTT.

Many counts were recorded for this clonotype. The CDR3 reads CASSLEMNTEAFF. In DNA, the CDR3 is TGTGCCAGCAGCTTAGAGATGAACACTGAAGCTTTCTTT. The chain combines TRBV7-2 with TRBJ1-1, with D unclear. V was clipped by 1 base and J by 0 bases, with 3 bases between them. Looked up from germline, CDR1 is SGHTA and CDR2 is FQGNSA. This CDR3 has 13 amino acids.

The chain couples TRBV9 to TRBJ1-1; the match to TRBD1 covers 11 bases. From germline, CDR1 is SGDLS and CDR2 YYNGEE. With V trimmed by 0 bases and J by 1 base, 5 bases remained unmatched. There are 17 residues in the CDR3. The CDR3 loop reads CASSVGGTGGPNTEAFF. In nucleotides, the CDR3 is TGTGCCAGCAGCGTAGGGGGGACAGGGGGACCGAACACTGAAGCTTTCTTT. Using reference TRBV9 and TRBJ1-1 for the parts outside the CDR3, the full variable domain is DSGVTQTPKHLITATGQRVTLRCSPRSGDLSVYWYQQSLDQGLQFLIQYYNGEERAKGNILERFSAQQFPDLHSELNLSSLELGDSALYFCASSVGGTGGPNTEAFFGQGTRLTVV.

This clonotype turned up a few times. V is TRBV19 and J is TRBJ2-7; 9 bases map to TRBD1. V gave up 8 bases and J gave up 4 bases; unmatched junction bases: 12. This CDR3 is built from 15 residues. Germline CDR1 reads LNHDA; CDR2 reads SQIVND (reference sequence). CDR3 loop: CASASSGTGFYEQYF. CDR3 DNA: TGTGCCAGTGCATCCTCAGGGACAGGGTTTTACGAGCAGTACTTC.

The J gene is TRBJ2-2, the V gene TRBV19; D might be TRBD2 (6 bases). The CDR3 has 15 amino acids. The V end was cut by 4 bases, the J end by 8 bases, with 17 bases between. CDR1 and CDR2 (germline): LNHDA, SQIVND (reference sequence). CDR3 in amino acids: CASSTNHAGTGELFF. The CDR3 DNA reads as TGTGCCAGTAGTACCAACCACGCGGGGACGGGGGAGCTGTTTTTT.

The V and J genes are TRBV7-9 and TRBJ2-2, with D possibly TRBD2 on 5 matching bases. This CDR3 comprises 12 residues. CDR1 is SEHNR, CDR2 FQNEAQ, per germline (reference sequence). V was shortened by 10 bases and J by 4 bases, with 10 bases between the two germline ends. The CDR3 spells CAIQLVTGELFF. The CDR3 DNA sequence: TGTGCCATCCAACTAGTCACCGGGGAGCTGTTTTTT.

This clonotype was observed many times. The chain has TRBV11-3 and TRBJ2-1, with D uncertain. Trimming pared 1 base from V and 9 bases from J, leaving 7 bases between. The CDR3 totals 12 residues. In germline, CDR1 is SGHNT, CDR2 YENEEA. The DNA for the CDR3 is TGTGCCAGCAGCTTAGGGTACGGTGAGCAGTTCTTC. It is translated as CASSLGYGEQFF.

This clonotype has a count of ten or more. The chain carries TRBV12-3 or TRBV12-4 and TRBJ2-4; 10 bases fit TRBD1. V lost 6 bases and J lost 3; bases outside the gene matches: 8. This CDR3 region has 16 residues. The chain's CDR3 is CASSLGQGSGKNIQYF. CDR3 in DNA: TGTGCCAGCAGCCTGGGACAGGGGTCGGGCAAAAACATTCAGTACTTC.

In its sample, this clonotype was seen many times. The chain carries TRBV6-2 or TRBV6-3 and TRBJ2-1, with TRBD2 identical over 10 bases. The CDR3 loop spans 17 amino acids. The V gene's germline CDR1 is MNHEY and CDR2 SVGEGT. Trimming took 6 bases from V and 8 from J; bases not matched to a gene: 16. The CDR3 here is CASRVPSEREGGDEQFF. The CDR3 coding sequence is TGTGCCAGCAGGGTGCCCTCCGAGCGGGAGGGAGGGGATGAGCAGTTCTTC.

The rearrangement links TRBV7-9 to TRBJ2-7, with 9 bases aligning to TRBD1. Germline V CDR1 and CDR2: SEHNR, FQNEAQ (reference sequence). The CDR3 consists of 15 residues. The junction had 7 bases not matched to a gene; V was cut back by 3 bases and J by 4 bases. The CDR3, as DNA: TGTGCCAGCAGCTTTGAGCTGACAGGGGGGTACGAGCAGTACTTC. Residues: CASSFELTGGYEQYF.

V is TRBV9 and J is TRBJ1-2; D is ambiguous. The germline V gene encodes CDR1 SGDLS and CDR2 YYNGEE. V lost 3 bases to trimming and J lost 8 bases, with 11 bases between them. This CDR3 spans 12 amino acids. The CDR3 here is CASSGMAGGYTF. CDR3 in DNA: TGTGCCAGCAGCGGAATGGCTGGAGGCTACACCTTC.

The chain couples TRBV7-2 to TRBJ1-2, with 9 bases matching TRBD1. Germline CDR1 reads SGHTA; CDR2 reads FQGNSA. The CDR3 is 12 residues long. Losses at the gene ends were 10 bases for V and 8 bases for J; bases not matched to a gene: 8. The CDR3 loop reads CATGDRVGGYTF. In DNA, the CDR3 is TGTGCCACTGGGGACAGGGTGGGGGGCTACACCTTC.

The chain carries TRBV7-2 and TRBJ2-1; D gene unclear. Germline V gene data show CDR1 as SGHTA and CDR2 as FQGNSA. V was shortened by 4 bases and J by 0 bases, with 16 bases between the two germline ends. This CDR3 is 17 amino acids long. CDR3 coding DNA: TGTGCCAGCAGCTCTGCGGCGGCCCCACACTCCTACAATGAGCAGTTCTTC. Translated: CASSSAAAPHSYNEQFF. The full variable domain, rest sourced from reference TRBV7-2 and TRBJ2-1, is GAGVSQSPSNKVTEKGKDVELRCDPISGHTALYWYRQSLGQGLEFLIYFQGNSAPDKSGLPSDRFSAERTGGSVSTLTIQRTQQEDSAVYLCASSSAAAPHSYNEQFFGPGTRLTVL.

In this sample, this clonotype turned up a few times. The J gene is TRBJ2-7, the V gene TRBV10-2; D remains unclear. Germline V CDR1 and CDR2: WSHSY, SAAADI. Deletions cut 7 bases from V and 4 bases from J, with 11 bases between. The CDR3 covers 12 residues. The CDR3 coding sequence is TGCGCCAGCAAGAAGGAGTCATACGAGCAGTACTTC. This translates into CASKKESYEQYF.

Regarding this clonotype: A junction boundary mismatches the germline segment, possibly from a read error. The chain carries TRBV20-1 and TRBJ1-1; 9 bases are shared with TRBD1. The CDR3 has 13 amino acids. Germline V lookup: CDR1 DFQATT, CDR2 SNEGSKA (reference sequence). In DNA, the CDR3 is TGCAGTGCAGTCCGGGACAGGGACACTGAAGCTTCCTTT. It is translated as CSAVRDRDTEASF.

The chain recombines TRBV11-3 with TRBJ1-1, with D maybe TRBD1 (5 bases). V lost 4 bases to trimming and J lost 4 bases, with 16 bases between them. The CDR3 is 15 residues long. Germline assignment: CDR1 SGHNT and CDR2 YENEEA. This CDR3 is CASSYSGNLGTEAFF. The CDR3 DNA sequence: TGTGCCAGCAGCTACTCAGGGAATCTGGGCACTGAAGCTTTCTTT.

A note on this clonotype: One end of the junction is discordant with germline, which a read error may explain. V gene TRBV19 combines with J gene TRBJ2-7; D gene uncertain. The CDR3 extends over 15 amino acids. Germline V gene lookup returns CDR1 LNHDA and CDR2 SQIVND (reference sequence). Here the CDR3 DNA reads TGTGCCAGTAGTCTAGAGAGCGCGCGACCCTACGAGCAGTACTTC. Protein sequence: CASSLESARPYEQYF.

The rearrangement links TRBV3-1 to TRBJ2-3; 14 bases agree with TRBD2. Per the germline V gene, CDR1 is LGHDT and CDR2 is YNNKEL (reference sequence). The junction had 9 bases not matched to a gene; V was cut back by 7 bases and J by 6 bases. The CDR3 is made up of 16 amino acids. CDR3 nucleotides: TGTGCCAGCACCGGGACTAGCGGGAGAACGTGGGATACGCAGTATTTT. Encoded protein: CASTGTSGRTWDTQYF.

This clonotype was detected only a few times. Written as DNA, the CDR3 is TGCGCCAGCAGCTTGGCCGCAACAGGGGGTGAAAAACTGTTTTTT. Translation: CASSLAATGGEKLFF. The J gene is TRBJ1-4, the V gene TRBV5-1; TRBD1 matches 8 bases. V gave up 0 bases and J gave up 7 bases; unmatched junction bases: 5. This CDR3 region has 15 residues. CDR1 and CDR2 (germline): SGHRS, YFSETQ.

This clonotype occurred a few times. The genes are TRBV20-1 and TRBJ1-5; tentatively, D is TRBD1 (6 bases). CDR1 is DFQATT, CDR2 SNEGSKA, per germline (reference sequence). The CDR3 is made up of 14 amino acids. V lost 1 base to trimming and J lost 5 bases, with 12 bases between them. CDR3 DNA: TGCAGTGCTAGAGTCGGGGCAGGGGATCAGCCCCAGCATTTT. It specifies CSARVGAGDQPQHF.

This clonotype showed up many times. This chain connects TRBV7-2 to TRBJ2-1, with 9 bases identical to TRBD1. Germline V gene data show CDR1 as SGHTA and CDR2 as FQGNSA. The CDR3 totals 18 residues. Germline trimming cut 1 base from V and 7 bases from J; bases unmatched to any gene: 14. This CDR3 reads CASSLVLPGQGLENEQFF. The CDR3 nucleotides are TGTGCCAGCAGCTTAGTGCTACCGGGACAGGGTCTCGAAAATGAGCAGTTCTTC.